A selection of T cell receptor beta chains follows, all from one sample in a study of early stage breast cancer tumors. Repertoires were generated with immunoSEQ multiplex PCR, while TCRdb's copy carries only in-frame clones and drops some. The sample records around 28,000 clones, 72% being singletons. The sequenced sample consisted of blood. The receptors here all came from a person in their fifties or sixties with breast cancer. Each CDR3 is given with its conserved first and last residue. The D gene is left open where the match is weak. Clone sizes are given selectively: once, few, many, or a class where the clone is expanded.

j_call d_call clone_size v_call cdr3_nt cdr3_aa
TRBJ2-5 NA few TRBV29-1 TGCAGCGCCGGGGGCCAGACCCAGTACTTC CSAGGQTQYF
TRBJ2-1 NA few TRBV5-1 TGCGCCAGCAGCTTGGGGGGGGCGACTAGGAACAATGAGCAGTTCTTC CASSLGGATRNNEQFF
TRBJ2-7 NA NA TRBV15 TGTGCCACCAGCAGAGGGCTAGGCCTCTACGAGCAGTACTTC CATSRGLGLYEQYF
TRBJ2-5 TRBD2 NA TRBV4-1 TGCGCCAGCAGCCTTGGACTAGCGGAGACCCAGTACTTC CASSLGLAETQYF
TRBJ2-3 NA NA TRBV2 TGTGCCAGCAGTCCCCGACTAGATCACACAGATACGCAGTATTTT CASSPRLDHTDTQYF
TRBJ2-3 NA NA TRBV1 TGCACCAGCAGACTTCCAGGGGGACTACCAGATACGCAGTATTTT CTSRLPGGLPDTQYF
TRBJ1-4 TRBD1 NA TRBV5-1 TGCGCCACTGCGAGACAGGGAACTAATGAAAAACTGTTTTTT CATARQGTNEKLFF
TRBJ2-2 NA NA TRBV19 TGTGCCAGTAGTATAGGTCCGAACACCGGGGAGCTGTTTTTT CASSIGPNTGELFF
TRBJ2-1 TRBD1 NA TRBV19 TGTGCCAGTAGTATAGATGTCAGGGGGCCGTACAATGAGCAGTTCTTC CASSIDVRGPYNEQFF
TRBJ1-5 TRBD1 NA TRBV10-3 TGTGCCATCAGTGAGTCGAACAGGGGAGGTAATCAGCCCCAGCATTTT CAISESNRGGNQPQHF
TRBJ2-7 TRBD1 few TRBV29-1 TGCAGCGTTGAATGGGGGGACAGGGGAGACTACGAGCAGTACTTC CSVEWGDRGDYEQYF
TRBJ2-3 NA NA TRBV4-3 TGCGCCAGCAGCCAAGATAGGTTCCAGGGCGCAGATACGCAGTATTTT CASSQDRFQGADTQYF
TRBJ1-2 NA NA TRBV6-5 TGTGCCAACGATCAGGGGCCGGACTATGGCTACACCTTC CANDQGPDYGYTF
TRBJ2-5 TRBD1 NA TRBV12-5 TGTGCTAGTGGAGTACAGGGGGCCCAAGAGACCCAGTACTTC CASGVQGAQETQYF
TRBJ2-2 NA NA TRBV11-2 TGTGCCAGCAGCCCACCGGGGTTAGGGGAGCTGTTTTTT CASSPPGLGELFF
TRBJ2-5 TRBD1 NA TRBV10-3 TGTGCCATCAGGACAGGGATGTCAAAGGGAGAGACCCAGTACTTC CAIRTGMSKGETQYF
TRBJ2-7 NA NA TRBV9 TGTGCCAGCAGCGTAGGGTCCGGAGGCCCCTCCTACGAGCAGTACTTC CASSVGSGGPSYEQYF
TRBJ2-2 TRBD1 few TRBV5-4 TGTGCCAGCAGCTGGGACAGATTCAACACCGGGGAGCTGTTTTTT CASSWDRFNTGELFF
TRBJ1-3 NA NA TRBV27 TGTGCCAGCAGTCCCGGGACCGGTAAAGGAAACACCATATATTTT CASSPGTGKGNTIYF
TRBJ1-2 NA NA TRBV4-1 TGCGCCAGCAGCCAAGATCCCGTACGAGGGGGTTGTACCTTC CASSQDPVRGGCTF
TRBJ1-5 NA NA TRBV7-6 TGTGCCAGCAGCTTAGCGGGCGTCCAGAGTAATCAGCCCCAGCATTTT CASSLAGVQSNQPQHF
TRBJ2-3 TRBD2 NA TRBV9 TGTGCCAGCAGCGTGGGACTAGCGGGAGGTTGGGCAGATACGCAGTATTTT CASSVGLAGGWADTQYF
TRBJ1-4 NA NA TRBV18 TGTGCCAGCTCACATGGGACCGACTCCTACGAAAAACTGTTTTTT CASSHGTDSYEKLFF
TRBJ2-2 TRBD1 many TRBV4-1 TGCGCCAGCAGCCATGGACAGGCACGTATCGGGGAGCTGTTTTTT CASSHGQARIGELFF
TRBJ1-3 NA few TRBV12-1 TGTGCCAGCAGCTTTGACAGGGTTGGTGGAAACACCATATATTTT CASSFDRVGGNTIYF
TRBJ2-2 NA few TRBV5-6 TGTGCCAGCAGCTTGGTTAGGTCCCGGGAGCTGTTTTTT CASSLVRSRELFF
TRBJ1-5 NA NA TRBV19 TGTGCCAGTAGTATAAGGGATTATAATCAGCCCCAGCATTTT CASSIRDYNQPQHF
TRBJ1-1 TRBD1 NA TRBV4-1 TGCGCCAGCAGCCAAGAACCGGGACAGGGCACTGAAGCTTTCTTT CASSQEPGQGTEAFF
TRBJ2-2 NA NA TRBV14 TGTGCCAGCAGCCGCGAGATTGGGAACACCGGGGAGCTGTTTTTT CASSREIGNTGELFF
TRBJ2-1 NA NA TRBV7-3 TGTGCCAGCAGCTTAACGAGGGACCCTGGGAATGAGCAGTTCTTC CASSLTRDPGNEQFF